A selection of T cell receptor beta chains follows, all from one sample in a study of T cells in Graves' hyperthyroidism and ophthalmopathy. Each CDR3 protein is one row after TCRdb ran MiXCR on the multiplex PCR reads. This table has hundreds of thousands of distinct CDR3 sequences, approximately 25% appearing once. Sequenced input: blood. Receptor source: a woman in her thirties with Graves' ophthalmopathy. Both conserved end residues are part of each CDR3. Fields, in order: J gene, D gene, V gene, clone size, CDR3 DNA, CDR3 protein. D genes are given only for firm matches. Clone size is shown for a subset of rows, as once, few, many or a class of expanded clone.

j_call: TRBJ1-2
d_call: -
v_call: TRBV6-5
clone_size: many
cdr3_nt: TGTGCCAGCAGTTACTCGAACTTGGAATTACGCCTCTATGGCTACACCTTC
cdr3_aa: CASSYSNLELRLYGYTF

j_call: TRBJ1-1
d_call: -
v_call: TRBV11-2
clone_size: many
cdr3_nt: TGTGCCAGCAGCTTAGTCTCTGTTCCAGGATTAAACACTGAAGCTTTCTTT
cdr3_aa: CASSLVSVPGLNTEAFF

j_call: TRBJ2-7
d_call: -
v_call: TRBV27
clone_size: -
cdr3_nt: TGTGCCACCGGCCCGGGACACGGCCTCGAGCAGTACTTC
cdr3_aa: CATGPGHGLEQYF

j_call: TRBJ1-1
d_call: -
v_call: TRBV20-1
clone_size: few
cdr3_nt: TGCAGTGCTAGACGGCTGAACACTGAAGCTTTCTTT
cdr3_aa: CSARRLNTEAFF

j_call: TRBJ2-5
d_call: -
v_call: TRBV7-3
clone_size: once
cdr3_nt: TGTGCCAGCAGCTCTACCATCGGGAGTGGTGAGACCCAGTACTTC
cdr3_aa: CASSSTIGSGETQYF

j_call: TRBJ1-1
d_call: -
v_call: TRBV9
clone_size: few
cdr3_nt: TGTGCCAGCAGCCCCCCCCCCCCCCAGGACACTGAAGCTTTCTTT
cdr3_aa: CASSPPPPQDTEAFF

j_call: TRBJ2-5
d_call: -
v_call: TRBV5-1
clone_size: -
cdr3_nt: TGCGCCAGCAGCCTCGATCCGGGACAACAAGAGACCCAGTACTTC
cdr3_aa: CASSLDPGQQETQYF

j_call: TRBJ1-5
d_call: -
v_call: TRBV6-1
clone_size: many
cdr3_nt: TGTGCCAGCAGTCTAGGGCCGTATAGCAATCAGCCCCAGCATTTT
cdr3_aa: CASSLGPYSNQPQHF

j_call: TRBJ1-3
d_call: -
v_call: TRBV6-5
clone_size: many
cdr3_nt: TGTGCCAGCAGTTACTCGCAGGGGCCTGCAGGAAACACCATATATTTT
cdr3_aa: CASSYSQGPAGNTIYF

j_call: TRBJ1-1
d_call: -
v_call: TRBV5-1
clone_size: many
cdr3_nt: TGCGCCAGCAGCCAACCGGGAAACACTGAAGCTTTCTTT
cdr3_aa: CASSQPGNTEAFF

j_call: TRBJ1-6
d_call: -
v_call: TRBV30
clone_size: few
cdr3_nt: TGTGCCTGGAGTGTGCTCGCGAGCGGCGTCCACTTT
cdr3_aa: CAWSVLASGVHF

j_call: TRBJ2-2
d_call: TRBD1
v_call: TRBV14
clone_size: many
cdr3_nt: TGTGCCAGCAGCCAATTCAACAGGGGCGGCACCGGGGAGCTGTTTTTT
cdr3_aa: CASSQFNRGGTGELFF

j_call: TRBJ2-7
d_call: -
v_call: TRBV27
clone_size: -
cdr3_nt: TGTGCCAGCAGTTTAACGGGGCCGGGTGAGCAGTACTTC
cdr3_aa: CASSLTGPGEQYF

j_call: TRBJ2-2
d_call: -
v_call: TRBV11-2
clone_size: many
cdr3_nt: TGTGCCAGCAGCTTCTATGGAGGTTTCGCCTCCGGGGAGCTGTTTTTT
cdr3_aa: CASSFYGGFASGELFF

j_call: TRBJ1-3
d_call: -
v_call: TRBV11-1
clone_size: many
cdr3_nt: TGTGCCAGCAGCCCGACCCCGATGGGCTCTGGAAACACCATATATTTT
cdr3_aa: CASSPTPMGSGNTIYF

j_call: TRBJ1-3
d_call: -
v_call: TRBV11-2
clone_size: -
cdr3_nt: TGTGCCAGCAGCCCCCGGGACAAGGCTGGAAACACCATATATTTT
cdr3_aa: CASSPRDKAGNTIYF

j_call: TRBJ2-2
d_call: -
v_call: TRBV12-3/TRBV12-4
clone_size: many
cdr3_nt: TGTGCCAGCAGTTACGGGGCTCAGGGCACCGGGGAGCTGTTTTTT
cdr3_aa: CASSYGAQGTGELFF

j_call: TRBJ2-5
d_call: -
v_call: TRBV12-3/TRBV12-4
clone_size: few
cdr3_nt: TGTGCCAGCAGTAAAGGGGGGGGACTTCCTTACCAAGAGACCCAGTACTTC
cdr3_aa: CASSKGGGLPYQETQYF

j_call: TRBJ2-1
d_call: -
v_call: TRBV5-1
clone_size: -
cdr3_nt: TGCGCCAGCAGCTTGCGGGACCCTACAGATGAGCAGTTCTTC
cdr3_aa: CASSLRDPTDEQFF

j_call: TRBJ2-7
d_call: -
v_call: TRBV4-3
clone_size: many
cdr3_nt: TGCGCCAGCAGCCAGGGGTTGCTCCCCTACGAGCAGTACTTC
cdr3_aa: CASSQGLLPYEQYF

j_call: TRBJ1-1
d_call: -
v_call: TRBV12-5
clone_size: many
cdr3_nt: TGTGCTAGTGGTTTGGTATTGGGTCAGAACACTGAAGCTTTCTTT
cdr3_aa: CASGLVLGQNTEAFF

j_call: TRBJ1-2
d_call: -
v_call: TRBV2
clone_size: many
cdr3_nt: TGTGCCAGCAACCCCTATGGCTACACCTTC
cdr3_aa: CASNPYGYTF

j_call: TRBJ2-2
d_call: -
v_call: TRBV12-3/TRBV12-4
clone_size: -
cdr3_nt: TGTGCCAGCAGTTTTAGGGGACCTTCGGCCGGGGAGCTGTTTTTT
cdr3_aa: CASSFRGPSAGELFF

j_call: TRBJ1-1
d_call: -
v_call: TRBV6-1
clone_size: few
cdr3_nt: TGTGCCAGCAGTGACCCGGGACCAAAACTGGTGGCTTTCTTT
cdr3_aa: CASSDPGPKLVAFF

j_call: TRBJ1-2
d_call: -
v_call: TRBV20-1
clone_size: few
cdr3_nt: TGCAGTGCTAGAGCGAGGGGCATCTATGGCTACACCTTC
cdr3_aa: CSARARGIYGYTF

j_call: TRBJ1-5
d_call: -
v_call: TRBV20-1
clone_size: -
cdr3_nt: TGCAGTGCTAGACCCAACAATCAGCCCCATCATTTT
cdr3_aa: CSARPNNQPHHF

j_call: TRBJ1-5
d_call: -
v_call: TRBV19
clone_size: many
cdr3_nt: TGTGCCAGTAGTATAGTCGGACAGAAAGGTCAGCCCCAGCATTTT
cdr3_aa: CASSIVGQKGQPQHF

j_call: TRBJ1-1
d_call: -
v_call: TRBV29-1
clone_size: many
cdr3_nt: TGCAGCGTGGGGCCCGAGTCCCCTGAAGCTTTCTTT
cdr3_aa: CSVGPESPEAFF

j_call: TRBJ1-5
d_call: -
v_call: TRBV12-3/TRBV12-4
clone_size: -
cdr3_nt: TGTGCCAGCAGTTTGGACATCCGAAATCAGCCCCAGCATTTT
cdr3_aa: CASSLDIRNQPQHF